The next 26 T cell receptor beta chains were all read from a single sample in a study of shared clonotypes between healthy human individuals. This table comes from immunoSEQ multiplex PCR, and its TCRdb copy is limited to in-frame clones, with some not included. The sample comprises approximately 500,000 clones, more than 65% of which are singletons, and about 13% rests with the top ten. The source material was PBMCs. The origin of the receptors is a woman aged 40 to 50 in good health. Some clones in this sample may be carry-over from other donors' samples.

A few counts support this clone. The chain carries TRBV27 and TRBJ1-1, with unresolved D. The CDR3 is made up of 14 amino acids. Germline V lookup: CDR1 MNHEY, CDR2 SMNVEV (reference sequence). The ends were cut back, 8 bases at V and 4 bases at J, with 17 bases in the middle. As DNA, the CDR3 is TGTGCCAGCGGATCAAGGGAGATGGGCACTGAAGCTTTCTTT. Protein sequence: CASGSREMGTEAFF.

This rearrangement joins TRBV2 to TRBJ2-5; 13 nucleotides agree with TRBD2. The germline gives CDR1 SNHLY, CDR2 FYNNEI. The CDR3 runs 14 residues. The V segment lost 4 bases and the J segment 6 bases; nucleotides outside the gene matches: 2. DNA of the CDR3: TGTGCCAGCAGTGGACTAGCGGGAGGTCAGACCCAGTACTTC. Its translation: CASSGLAGGQTQYF.

The chain is built from TRBV7-9 and TRBJ2-1; the D is unclear. Trimming cost V 1 base and J 5 bases, with 6 bases left between them. The CDR3 extends over 13 amino acids. CDR1 is SEHNR, CDR2 FQNEAQ, per germline (reference sequence). CDR3 region: CASSLGRHNEQFF. CDR3 nucleotides: TGTGCCAGCAGCTTAGGTCGGCACAATGAGCAGTTCTTC.

Note on this clone: Other DNA sequences in the same sample also yield this CDR3. This chain uses TRBV19 with TRBJ2-5; no clear D gene. The CDR3 contains 12 residues. Germline V gene data show CDR1 as LNHDA and CDR2 as SQIVND (reference sequence). Between the trimmed V and J ends, which lost 6 bases and 0 bases, there was a span of 5 bases. The chain's CDR3 is CASSRDQETQYF. DNA for the CDR3: TGTGCCAGTAGCCGGGACCAAGAGACCCAGTACTTC.

This clone was observed a handful of times. V is TRBV7-9 and J is TRBJ2-3; D is possibly TRBD1 (5 bases). Trimming cost V 5 bases and J 4 bases, with 13 bases left between them. Germline V gene sequence: CDR1 SEHNR, CDR2 FQNEAQ (reference sequence). CDR3 length: 14 amino acids. CDR3 sequence reads: CASSPVGLADTQYF. CDR3 nucleotides: TGTGCCAGCAGCCCAGTGGGGCTAGCAGATACGCAGTATTTT.

This clone was observed a handful of times. This chain uses TRBV30 with TRBJ2-7; D may match TRBD1 or TRBD2 (5 bases each). With 5 bases removed from V and 4 bases from J, the gap between germline ends came to 15 bases. Germline CDR1 GTSNPN, CDR2 SVGIG (reference sequence). This CDR3 contains 13 residues. CDR3: CAWGEGRDYEQYF. The CDR3 bases are TGTGCCTGGGGAGAGGGCAGGGATTACGAGCAGTACTTC.

This clone was picked up one time. The genes are TRBV14 and TRBJ1-4; D ambiguous. Germline V gene sequence: CDR1 SGHDN, CDR2 FVKESK. Trimming took off 2 bases at V and 4 bases at J, with 5 bases between the two ends. This CDR3 has 13 residues. CDR3 sequence (DNA): TGTGCCAGCAGCCAACAGTATAATGAAAAACTGTTTTTT. This gives the protein CASSQQYNEKLFF.

This clone was detected a few times. V gene TRBV4-2 combines with J gene TRBJ1-3; maybe TRBD1 (5 bases). Trimming took off 5 bases at V and 2 bases at J, with 19 bases between the two ends. The CDR3 runs to 17 residues. Germline-derived CDR1 and CDR2 are LGHNA and YNFKEQ. In DNA, the CDR3 is TGTGCCAGCAGCTACTCCCCCACAGGTAAAGCTGGAAACACCATATATTTT. It is translated as CASSYSPTGKAGNTIYF.

Worth noting for this clone: A far larger clone differs by one base, so this is likely a read error. The chain couples TRBV18 to TRBJ2-7; TRBD2 agrees at 7 bases. Germline V gene lookup returns CDR1 KGHSH and CDR2 LQKENI. The CDR3 totals 16 residues. Trimming cost V 4 bases and J 3 bases; bases outside gene matches: 12. CDR3 sequence (DNA): TGTGCCAGCTCACGAACGCGTAGCGGGTCCGACTACGAGCAGTACTTC. Its protein product is CASSRTRSGSDYEQYF.

The chain uses TRBV28 and TRBJ2-7; possible D gene TRBD2, 5 bases. The CDR3 sequence is 13 residues long. The germline V gene encodes CDR1 MDHEN and CDR2 SYDVKM. V gave up 2 bases and J gave up 3 bases, with 8 bases separating them. CDR3 residues: CASSLGSSYEQYF. Written as DNA, the CDR3 is TGTGCCAGCAGTTTAGGGAGTAGCTACGAGCAGTACTTC.

This clone was detected only a few times. A read error likely explains this, since a far larger clone differs by one base. This CDR3 is also generated by other DNA sequences in the sample. The chain joins TRBV9 to TRBJ1-2; D unresolved. CDR1 and CDR2 (germline): SGDLS, YYNGEE. The CDR3 has 13 amino acids. CDR3 bases: TGTGCCAGCAGCGTAGACCGGGGATATGGCTACACTTTC. Amino acid sequence: CASSVDRGYGYTF.

V usage is TRBV9 and J usage is TRBJ1-2; a possible D gene is TRBD1 (6 bases). Germline lookup yields CDR1 SGDLS and CDR2 YYNGEE. Trimming took off 2 bases at V and 6 bases at J, with 17 bases between the two ends. The CDR3 extends over 15 amino acids. This chain's CDR3 is CASSVGGLRADGYTF. The CDR3 DNA sequence: TGTGCCAGCAGCGTCGGGGGCCTCCGGGCTGATGGCTACACCTTC.

The chain combines TRBV5-4 with TRBJ2-7; 8 bases agree with TRBD2. Trimming at V came to 4 bases and at J to 3 bases, leaving 9 bases not matched to a gene. Germline CDR1 is SGHNT and CDR2 is YYREEE (reference sequence). The CDR3 contains 15 residues. Written as DNA, the CDR3 is TGTGCCAGCAGCGAAGTAACTAGCGGAGTCTACGAGCAGTACTTC. The encoded protein is CASSEVTSGVYEQYF.

Comment on this clone: This may stem from a read error, because a much larger clone lies one nucleotide away. Different DNA sequences within this sample yield the same CDR3. CDR3 loop: CASSRSSLTSGNTIYF. The DNA of the CDR3 is TGTGCCAGCTCACGATCTAGTCTAACATCTGGAAACACCATATATTTT. J is TRBJ1-3 and V is TRBV18; D not resolved. V was clipped by 4 bases and J by 1 base, with 14 bases between them. The V gene's germline CDR1 is KGHSH and CDR2 LQKENI. The CDR3 contains 16 residues.

This chain links TRBV28 with TRBJ2-1, with 12 bases fitting TRBD2. The CDR3 consists of 18 residues. V trimming: 6 bases; J trimming: 1 base; junction bases outside the gene matches: 10. The germline V gene has CDR1 MDHEN and CDR2 SYDVKM. The CDR3 DNA is TGTGCCAGCAGATCGACTAGCGGGAGTGGGGGTTCCTACAATGAGCAGTTCTTC. Translating it yields CASRSTSGSGGSYNEQFF.

This chain connects TRBV18 to TRBJ2-7, with unresolved D. Germline CDR1 is KGHSH and CDR2 is LQKENI. Trimming removed 6 bases at V and 0 bases at J, with 12 bases between. The CDR3 totals 14 residues. The CDR3 DNA reads as TGTGCCAGCTCCCCGGGTATTTACTCCTACGAGCAGTACTTC. It encodes CASSPGIYSYEQYF. The variable domain in full, completed from reference TRBV18 and TRBJ2-7, reads NAGVMQNPRHLVRRRGQEARLRCSPMKGHSHVYWYRQLPEEGLKFMVYLQKENIIDESGMPKERFSAEFPKEGPSILRIQQVVRGDSAAYFCASSPGIYSYEQYFGPGTRLTVT.

V is TRBV15 and J is TRBJ1-1; TRBD1 aligns across 9 bases. The CDR3 covers 15 residues. The V gene's germline CDR1 is LNHNV and CDR2 YYDKDF (reference sequence). J was trimmed by 5 bases and V by 0 bases; bases with no gene match: 4. CDR3 nucleotides: TGTGCCACCAGCAGAGATAGGACAGGGGAGACTGAAGCTTTCTTT. Translated, it gives CATSRDRTGETEAFF.

Concerning this clone: With a far larger clone one base away, a read error is the likely cause. The CDR3 end shows no conserved phenylalanine or tryptophan, and so a read error is likely. Other DNA sequences of this sample code for an identical CDR3. J is TRBJ1-2 and V is TRBV30, with D perhaps TRBD1 (6 bases). Germline CDR1 is GTSNPN and CDR2 is SVGIG (reference sequence). The CDR3 has 17 amino acids. V lost 4 bases to trimming and J lost 4 bases, with 25 bases between them. CDR3 protein: CAWISPGTRGRGYGYTL. The CDR3 nucleotides are TGTGCCTGGATCTCTCCGGGGACCAGGGGTCGGGGCTATGGCTACACCCTC.

This sequence joins TRBV4-1 and TRBJ2-7, with 7 bases identical to TRBD2. The CDR3 totals 18 residues. V shed 0 bases, J shed 4 bases, and the junction held 15 bases outside the gene matches. Germline-derived CDR1 and CDR2 are MGHRA and YSYEKL. CDR3 sequence (DNA): TGCGCCAGCAGCCAAGATCTCCGAAGCGGGAAGGGTCGGTACGAGCAGTACTTC. It codes for CASSQDLRSGKGRYEQYF.

The rearrangement uses TRBV16 and TRBJ2-5; no clear D. CDR1 and CDR2 from the germline V gene are KGHSY and FQNENV. Trimming took 5 bases from V and 4 from J, leaving 11 bases between them. The CDR3 has 13 residues. The CDR3 nucleotides read TGTGCCAGCAGCGGCCGGGCTGTAGAGACCCAGTACTTC. Amino acids: CASSGRAVETQYF. Full variable domain (missing parts from reference TRBV16 and TRBJ2-5): GEEVAQTPKHLVRGEGQKAKLYCAPIKGHSYVFWYQQVLKNEFKFLISFQNENVFDETGMPKERFSAKCLPNSPCSLEIQATKLEDSAVYFCASSGRAVETQYFGPGTRLLVL.

This clone was counted ten times or more. Different DNA sequences within this sample yield the same CDR3. CDR3 DNA sequence: TGTGCCAGCAGTAAGGGACTAGCGGGAGTTGGAGAGACCCAGTACTTC. Protein: CASSKGLAGVGETQYF. V is TRBV27 and J is TRBJ2-5, with 14 nucleotides matching TRBD2. Germline loops: CDR1 MNHEY, CDR2 SMNVEV (reference sequence). The CDR3 consists of 16 residues. V lost 5 bases to trimming and J lost 4 bases; unmatched junction nucleotides: 6.

This chain uses TRBV2 with TRBJ2-1; D is possibly TRBD1 (5 bases). The CDR3 is 13 amino acids. Germline CDR1 is SNHLY and CDR2 is FYNNEI. V lost 4 bases and J lost 5, with 9 bases in between. CDR3 bases: TGTGCCAGCAGTGTAATCAGGGACAATGAGCAGTTCTTC. As protein: CASSVIRDNEQFF.

This clone showed up just once. The chain links TRBV15 to TRBJ2-3; D uncertain. CDR1 is LNHNV and CDR2 is YYDKDF in the germline V gene (reference sequence). V dropped 2 bases and J dropped 2 bases, with 5 bases sitting between them. This CDR3 has 13 amino acids. CDR3 DNA: TGTGCCACCAGCAGAACCCACACAGATACGCAGTATTTT. As protein: CATSRTHTDTQYF.

The chain links TRBV28 to TRBJ1-1, with 7 bases that match TRBD1. Germline V gene sequence: CDR1 MDHEN, CDR2 SYDVKM. V was pared by 5 bases and J by 4 bases, with 13 bases of the junction left unmatched. The CDR3 sequence is 16 residues long. The CDR3 DNA sequence: TGTGCCAGCAGTACAACGACAGGGTTCCCGGTCACTGAAGCTTTCTTT. Translation: CASSTTTGFPVTEAFF.

This clone showed up just a few times. The V call is TRBV4-2, the J call TRBJ2-7; 8 nucleotides line up with TRBD2. V lost 6 bases and J lost 0; bases outside the gene matches: 10. CDR3 length equals 16 residues. Germline CDR1 and CDR2: LGHNA and YNFKEQ. CDR3 nucleotide sequence: TGTGCCAGCAGGCGCGGACTAGCCACATCCTCCTACGAGCAGTACTTC. This codes for CASRRGLATSSYEQYF.

The count of this clone is one. The chain has TRBV28 and TRBJ2-7, with 8 bases matching TRBD2. Per the germline V gene, CDR1 is MDHEN and CDR2 is SYDVKM. The V segment lost 3 bases and the J segment 3 bases; nucleotides outside the gene matches: 7. The CDR3 is 15 amino acids. The CDR3 DNA sequence: TGTGCCAGCAGTTTGTTCGGACTAGCAGTCTACGAGCAGTACTTC. This translates into CASSLFGLAVYEQYF.